This entry lists 17 T cell receptor beta chains sequenced from one sample in a study of beta chain features in type 1 diabetes. The study reverse transcribed the entire isolated RNA, so it sequenced expressed TCRB transcripts. TCRdb keeps only in-frame clones here, not all; method: immunoSEQ multiplex PCR. This table has some 100,000 clones, 40% appearing once. The source material was stem cell memory CD4+ T cells from blood. These receptors came from a woman aged 18 to 35 in good health.

The V gene is TRBV19, the J gene TRBJ2-2, with D uncertain. Per the germline V gene, CDR1 is LNHDA and CDR2 is SQIVND (reference sequence). With 3 bases removed from V and 1 base from J, the gap between germline ends came to 9 bases. The CDR3 consists of 15 residues. The CDR3 sequence: CASSISRLNTGELFF. CDR3 coding DNA: TGTGCCAGTAGTATCTCTAGGTTGAACACCGGGGAGCTGTTTTTT. Looking up the rest from reference TRBV19 and TRBJ2-2 gives the full variable domain: DGGITQSPKYLFRKEGQNVTLSCEQNLNHDAMYWYRQDPGQGLRLIYYSQIVNDFQKGDIAEGYSVSREKKESFPLTVTSAQKNPTAFYLCASSISRLNTGELFFGEGSRLTVL.

The rearrangement joins TRBV19 to TRBJ2-7; a weak D match, TRBD1 (7 bases). CDR3 length: 17 residues. CDR1 and CDR2 from the germline V gene are LNHDA and SQIVND (reference sequence). Trimming removed 5 bases from V and 1 base from J, with 21 bases in between. DNA of the CDR3: TGTGCCAGTAGTGCAGGGCGGGGACAGCGATCTTCCTACGAGCAGTACTTC. It encodes CASSAGRGQRSSYEQYF.

The rearrangement joins TRBV18 to TRBJ1-1, with TRBD1 matching 9 bases. Per germline, CDR1 KGHSH and CDR2 LQKENI. Trimming removed 5 bases from V and 6 bases from J; junction bases left unmatched: 10. The CDR3 is 15 residues long. CDR3 loop: CASSAAGTGTPEAFF. The DNA of the CDR3 is TGTGCCAGCTCAGCCGCCGGGACAGGGACCCCTGAAGCTTTCTTT.

In this sample, this clone turned up a few times. The chain carries TRBV27 and TRBJ2-3, with 7 bases matching TRBD2. Germline V lookup: CDR1 MNHEY, CDR2 SMNVEV (reference sequence). V lost 2 bases to trimming and J lost 3 bases; unmatched junction nucleotides: 5. CDR3 length: 15 residues. The CDR3 sequence: CASSLRDYETDTQYF. CDR3 in DNA: TGTGCCAGCAGTTTAAGGGACTACGAAACAGATACGCAGTATTTT.

This chain uses TRBV30 with TRBJ1-5, with D maybe TRBD1 (6 bases). Trimming removed 5 bases at V and 7 bases at J, with 15 bases between. CDR1 and CDR2 from the germline V gene are GTSNPN and SVGIG (reference sequence). The CDR3 runs to 13 residues. The CDR3 spells CAWETGRGQPQHF. The CDR3 region has the DNA TGTGCCTGGGAAACAGGGCGCGGACAGCCCCAGCATTTT.

This clone has only a few counts. The chain is built from TRBV27 and TRBJ2-1, with D possibly matching TRBD1 (5 bases). The V gene's germline CDR1 is MNHEY and CDR2 SMNVEV (reference sequence). V lost 3 bases, J lost 4 bases, and 13 bases lay in between. There are 15 residues in the CDR3. The CDR3 DNA is TGTGCCAGCAGTTTGACAGACCCGCTATACAATGAGCAGTTCTTC. Encoded protein: CASSLTDPLYNEQFF.

This clone occurred a few times. The genes are TRBV5-4 and TRBJ1-4; TRBD1 matches at 7 bases. Trimming took 1 base from V and 7 from J; bases not matched to a gene: 4. The CDR3 contains 14 residues. The germline gives CDR1 SGHNT, CDR2 YYREEE (reference sequence). The CDR3 bases are TGTGCCAGCAGCTTGAATAGGGGGCTTGAAAAACTGTTTTTT. Protein sequence: CASSLNRGLEKLFF.

CDR3 residues: CAWSRSGYGYTF. CDR3 DNA: TGTGCCTGGAGTCGCAGCGGCTATGGCTACACCTTC. This chain uses TRBV30 with TRBJ1-2; D not resolved. The germline V gene encodes CDR1 GTSNPN and CDR2 SVGIG (reference sequence). V was cut by 2 bases and J by 4 bases, with 8 bases left in between. The CDR3 runs 12 residues.

The chain has TRBV7-9 and TRBJ2-3; 12 positions match TRBD2. After removal of 0 bases from V and 2 bases from J, the junction contained 3 bases not matched to a gene. The CDR3 covers 17 residues. Germline V gene sequence: CDR1 SEHNR, CDR2 FQNEAQ (reference sequence). The CDR3 loop is CASSLAGLAGYTDTQYF. The CDR3 DNA reads TGTGCCAGCAGCTTAGCAGGACTAGCGGGATACACAGATACGCAGTATTTT. The entire variable domain, with the rest obtained from reference TRBV7-9 and TRBJ2-3, is as follows: DTGVSQNPRHKITKRGQNVTFRCDPISEHNRLYWYRQTLGQGPEFLTYFQNEAQLEKSRLLSDRFSAERPKGSFSTLEIQRTEQGDSAMYLCASSLAGLAGYTDTQYFGPGTRLTVL.

In its sample, this clone was seen a few times. V and J are TRBV18 and TRBJ1-2, with TRBD1 as a possible D gene (6 bases). This CDR3 has 14 residues. Germline V gene lookup returns CDR1 KGHSH and CDR2 LQKENI. Trimming cost V 1 base and J 5 bases, with 11 bases left between them. CDR3 coding DNA: TGTGCCAGCTCACCACTGACAGGCGAATATGGCTACACCTTC. It codes for CASSPLTGEYGYTF.

This chain joins TRBV27 and TRBJ2-7, with 14 nucleotides matching TRBD2. The CDR3 spans 14 residues. Germline CDR1 and CDR2: MNHEY and SMNVEV (reference sequence). Trimming at V came to 5 bases and at J to 6 bases, leaving 3 bases not matched to a gene. The DNA of the CDR3 is TGTGCCAGCAGTCGAGGACTAGCGGGAGGCGAGCAGTACTTC. It encodes CASSRGLAGGEQYF.

The rearrangement links TRBV28 to TRBJ2-5, with D possibly TRBD1 on 7 matching bases. Trimming cost V 8 bases and J 3 bases, with 13 bases left between them. The germline gives CDR1 MDHEN, CDR2 SYDVKM. There are 13 residues in the CDR3. This chain's CDR3 is CASVRGVEETQYF. For the CDR3, the DNA is TGTGCCAGCGTCAGGGGGGTCGAAGAGACCCAGTACTTC.

V and J are TRBV6-6 and TRBJ1-5, with a possible D match to TRBD1 (6 bases). There are 14 residues in the CDR3. Germline values: CDR1 MNHNY, CDR2 SVGAGI (reference sequence). V was clipped by 5 bases and J by 0 bases, with 8 bases between them. The chain's CDR3 is CASSVRGSNQPQHF. The DNA of the CDR3 is TGTGCCAGCAGTGTCAGGGGTAGCAATCAGCCCCAGCATTTT.

This chain uses TRBV7-8 with TRBJ2-1; D gene unclear. The CDR3 runs to 16 residues. The V and J ends lost 6 bases and 4 bases respectively, with 19 bases between them. Looked up from germline, CDR1 is SGHVS and CDR2 is FQNEAQ. The CDR3 bases are TGTGCCAGCAGACCTCAGATTCCAGGTCAATACAATGAGCAGTTCTTC. Translated, it gives CASRPQIPGQYNEQFF. Full variable domain (remainder filled in from reference TRBV7-8 and TRBJ2-1): GAGVSQSPRYKVAKRGQDVALRCDPISGHVSLFWYQQALGQGPEFLTYFQNEAQLDKSGLPSDRFFAERPEGSVSTLKIQRTQQEDSAVYLCASRPQIPGQYNEQFFGPGTRLTVL.

The V gene is TRBV28, the J gene TRBJ2-2, with a tentative D call TRBD2 (5 bases). CDR1 is MDHEN, CDR2 SYDVKM, per germline. V was shortened by 5 bases and J by 6 bases, with 16 bases between the two germline ends. CDR3 length: 15 amino acids. The CDR3: CASSLLEAGPGELFF. The CDR3 DNA reads as TGTGCCAGCAGTCTCCTTGAGGCGGGTCCCGGGGAGCTGTTTTTT.

This clone was found a few times. The chain employs TRBV7-8 and TRBJ2-4; 10 bases are shared with TRBD2. Germline CDR1 SGHVS, CDR2 FQNEAQ. The length of the CDR3 is 15 residues. V shed 5 bases, J shed 3 bases, and the junction held 4 bases outside the gene matches. CDR3 in amino acids: CASSRRTSGKNIQYF. In DNA, the CDR3 is TGTGCCAGCAGCCGGCGGACTAGCGGCAAAAACATTCAGTACTTC.

There are a few counts of this clone. The rearrangement links TRBV28 to TRBJ2-7; a possible D gene is TRBD2 (6 bases). This CDR3 is built from 14 residues. In germline, CDR1 is MDHEN, CDR2 SYDVKM. Deletions cut 4 bases from V and 6 bases from J, with 16 bases between. CDR3 nucleotides: TGTGCCAGCAGTTCTCATCCCGGGACTGGCGAGCAGTACTTC. Encoded protein: CASSSHPGTGEQYF.